The 17 T cell receptor beta chains below come from one sample, sequenced in a study of neurological immune-mediated disorders. TCRdb independently ran MiXCR on the 5' RACE reads; one entry per CDR3 protein. The sample yields about 74,000 distinct CDR3 sequences, 4% to 6% seen once. Material: PBMCs. The receptors stem from a young man with multiple sclerosis.

This clonotype appeared many times. The chain recombines TRBV29-1 with TRBJ1-2, with D possibly matching TRBD1 (6 bases). The CDR3 covers 16 residues. The germline V and J ends were trimmed by 6 bases and 3 bases, with 23 bases remaining between them. Germline CDR1 SQVTM, CDR2 ANQGSEA. CDR3 coding DNA: TGCAGCGTCTACAAAACCGGGACATTGGGCCACTATGGCTACACCTTC. The encoded protein is CSVYKTGTLGHYGYTF.

In this sample, this clonotype turned up many times. This sequence joins TRBV2 and TRBJ2-1; TRBD1 matches at 9 bases. The CDR3 has 12 amino acids. The V segment lost 6 bases and the J segment 7 bases; nucleotides outside the gene matches: 1. Looked up from germline, CDR1 is SNHLY and CDR2 is FYNNEI. The CDR3 loop is CASRTGGNEQFF. The CDR3 DNA is TGTGCCAGCAGGACAGGGGGAAATGAGCAGTTCTTC.

This clonotype was seen at least ten times. The chain has TRBV20-1 and TRBJ1-5; D gene uncertain. The CDR3 runs to 14 residues. Germline V gives CDR1 DFQATT, CDR2 SNEGSKA (reference sequence). Trimming removed 6 bases at V and 0 bases at J, with 12 bases between. The CDR3 sequence: CSATQTFSNQPQHF. CDR3 nucleotide sequence: TGCAGTGCCACACAGACTTTTAGCAATCAGCCCCAGCATTTT.

This clonotype was observed many times. The V gene is TRBV7-6, the J gene TRBJ1-1; 7 bases line up with TRBD1. The CDR3 spans 12 residues. Germline CDR1 SGHVS, CDR2 FNYEAQ. J lost 7 bases, V lost 1 base, and 0 bases had no gene match. CDR3 sequence (DNA): TGTGCCAGCAGCTTAGGGGACAGTGAAGCTTTCTTT. Translated, it gives CASSLGDSEAFF.

This clonotype showed up many times. V is TRBV20-1 and J is TRBJ2-3, with no clear D. The germline V gene encodes CDR1 DFQATT and CDR2 SNEGSKA (reference sequence). The length of the CDR3 is 15 residues. V lost 0 bases to trimming and J lost 0 bases, with 10 bases between them. CDR3 region: CSARDRARSTDTQYF. CDR3 nucleotides: TGCAGTGCTAGAGATCGGGCTAGAAGCACAGATACGCAGTATTTT.

This clonotype was observed many times. The chain combines TRBV5-1 with TRBJ2-7, with D maybe TRBD1 (6 bases). V gave up 5 bases and J gave up 2 bases, with 11 bases separating them. The CDR3 loop spans 13 amino acids. Germline lookup yields CDR1 SGHRS and CDR2 YFSETQ. The CDR3 region is CASSVGGPYEQYF. The CDR3, as DNA: TGCGCCAGCAGTGTAGGGGGACCCTACGAGCAGTACTTC.

This clonotype was seen at least ten times. The chain carries TRBV7-9 and TRBJ2-1; weak D call: TRBD2 (5 bases). CDR1 is SEHNR, CDR2 FQNEAQ, per germline (reference sequence). V was pared by 5 bases and J by 9 bases, with 17 bases between. The CDR3 consists of 14 residues. For the CDR3, the DNA is TGTGCCAGCAGCCTAACGGGATCTGTCAGTGAGCAGTTCTTC. Protein sequence: CASSLTGSVSEQFF.

The chain employs TRBV7-8 and TRBJ2-7; D gene ambiguous. The CDR3 runs 13 residues. V lost 1 base to trimming and J lost 3 bases, with 7 bases between them. The germline V gene has CDR1 SGHVS and CDR2 FQNEAQ. CDR3 in amino acids: CASSLGLVYEQYF. Here the CDR3 DNA reads TGTGCCAGCAGCTTAGGGCTAGTCTACGAGCAGTACTTC.

This clonotype came up many times. This chain uses TRBV5-1 with TRBJ2-1; no definite D call. The CDR3 has 15 amino acids. Trimming pared 3 bases from V and 0 bases from J, leaving 10 bases between. Looked up from germline, CDR1 is SGHRS and CDR2 is YFSETQ. This CDR3 reads CASSSGSSSYNEQFF. CDR3 DNA: TGCGCCAGCAGCTCGGGCTCGAGCTCCTACAATGAGCAGTTCTTC.

This clonotype was seen at least ten times. Here the CDR3 reads CASSFYTGELFF. CDR3 in DNA: TGTGCCAGCAGTTTTTACACCGGGGAGCTGTTTTTT. This rearrangement joins TRBV2 to TRBJ2-2; D remains unclear. Looked up from germline, CDR1 is SNHLY and CDR2 is FYNNEI. Trimming cost V 5 bases and J 3 bases, with 4 bases left between them. This CDR3 is 12 amino acids long.

This clonotype occurred many times. The rearrangement uses TRBV20-1 and TRBJ2-1; TRBD2 agrees at 8 bases. Germline-derived CDR1 and CDR2 are DFQATT and SNEGSKA (reference sequence). The CDR3 consists of 15 residues. V gave up 2 bases and J gave up 2 bases; unmatched junction bases: 5. This CDR3 is CSARSWTSTYNEQFF. In DNA form, the CDR3 reads TGCAGTGCTAGATCGTGGACTAGCACCTACAATGAGCAGTTCTTC.

In its sample, this clonotype was seen many times. The chain recombines TRBV24-1 with TRBJ2-1, with unresolved D. This CDR3 region has 13 residues. Trimming cost V 10 bases and J 2 bases, with 11 bases left between them. The V gene's germline CDR1 is KGHDR and CDR2 SFDVKD. For the CDR3, the DNA is TGTGCCACTACCGCCTGGCCCTACAATGAGCAGTTCTTC. Protein: CATTAWPYNEQFF.

This clonotype has ten or more counts. CDR3: CASSLSPGQTYEQYF. The DNA of the CDR3 is TGTGCCAGCAGCTTGAGTCCGGGACAGACGTACGAGCAGTACTTC. The genes are TRBV5-5 and TRBJ2-7; TRBD1 aligns across 7 bases. V trimming: 1 base; J trimming: 4 bases; junction bases outside the gene matches: 8. The CDR3 sequence is 15 residues long. Germline-derived CDR1 and CDR2 are SGHKS and YYEKEE (reference sequence).

This clonotype was detected many times. The chain uses TRBV12-3 or TRBV12-4 and TRBJ1-1; D may be TRBD1 (5 bases). The germline V and J ends were trimmed by 6 bases and 4 bases, with 12 bases remaining between them. The CDR3 has 13 residues. As DNA, the CDR3 is TGTGCCAGCAGCTCCACAGGTGTCACTGAAGCTTTCTTT. Its protein is CASSSTGVTEAFF.

In this sample, this clonotype is medium-sized. V is TRBV13 and J is TRBJ2-2; D unresolved. Germline CDR1 PRHDT, CDR2 FYEKMQ (reference sequence). This CDR3 has 13 amino acids. Trimming cost V 5 bases and J 5 bases, with 9 bases left between them. The CDR3 DNA is TGTGCCAGCAGCCCGGTGGGGACCGGGGAGCTGTTTTTT. It translates to CASSPVGTGELFF.

This clonotype was recorded at least ten times. The CDR3 coding sequence is TGTGCCAGCAGCTTTTTAGGACTAGCGGGAGCAGCAGATACGCAGTATTTT. Its translation: CASSFLGLAGAADTQYF. The chain has TRBV7-2 and TRBJ2-3; 13 positions agree with TRBD2. CDR3 size: 17 residues. Germline CDR1 reads SGHTA; CDR2 reads FQGNSA. The J segment lost 4 bases and the V segment lost 3 bases, leaving 7 bases of the junction unmatched.

There are many counts of this clonotype. This rearrangement joins TRBV28 to TRBJ2-3; possible D gene TRBD1, 6 bases. V lost 8 bases to trimming and J lost 5 bases, with 20 bases between them. The germline V gene encodes CDR1 MDHEN and CDR2 SYDVKM. The CDR3 sequence is 15 residues long. As DNA, the CDR3 is TGTGCCAGCCGTGGGGTCAGGGGAAGGGTAGATACGCAGTATTTT. It yields the protein CASRGVRGRVDTQYF.